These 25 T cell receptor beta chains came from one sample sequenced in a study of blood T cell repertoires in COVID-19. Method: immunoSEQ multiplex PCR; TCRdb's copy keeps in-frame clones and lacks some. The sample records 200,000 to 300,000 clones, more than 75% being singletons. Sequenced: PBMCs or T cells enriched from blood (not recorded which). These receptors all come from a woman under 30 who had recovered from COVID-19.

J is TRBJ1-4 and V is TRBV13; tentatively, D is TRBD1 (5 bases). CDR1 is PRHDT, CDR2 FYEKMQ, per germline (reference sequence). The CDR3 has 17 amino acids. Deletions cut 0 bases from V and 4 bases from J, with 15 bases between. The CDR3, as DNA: TGTGCCAGCAGCTTAGGCCTGCGGGGGGTTCTTAATGAAAAACTGTTTTTT. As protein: CASSLGLRGVLNEKLFF.

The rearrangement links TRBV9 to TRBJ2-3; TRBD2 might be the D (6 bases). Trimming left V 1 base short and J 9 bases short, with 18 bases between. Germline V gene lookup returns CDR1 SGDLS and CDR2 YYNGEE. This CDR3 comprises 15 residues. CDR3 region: CASSVHSGYAGTQYF. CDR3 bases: TGTGCCAGCAGCGTACATTCCGGGTATGCGGGGACGCAGTATTTT.

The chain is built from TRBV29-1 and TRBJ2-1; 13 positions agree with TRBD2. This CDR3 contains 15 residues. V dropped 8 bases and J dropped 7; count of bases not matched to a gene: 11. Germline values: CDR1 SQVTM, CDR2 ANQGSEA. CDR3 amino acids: CSTEPRTSGGNEQFF. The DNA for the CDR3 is TGCAGCACCGAACCCCGGACTAGCGGGGGTAATGAGCAGTTCTTC.

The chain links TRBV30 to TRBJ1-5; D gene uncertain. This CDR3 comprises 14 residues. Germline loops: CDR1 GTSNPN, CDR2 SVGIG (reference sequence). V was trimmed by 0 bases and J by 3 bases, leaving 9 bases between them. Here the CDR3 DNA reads TGTGCCTGGAGTGTAGTGGCCATCAATCAGCCCCAGCATTTT. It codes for CAWSVVAINQPQHF.

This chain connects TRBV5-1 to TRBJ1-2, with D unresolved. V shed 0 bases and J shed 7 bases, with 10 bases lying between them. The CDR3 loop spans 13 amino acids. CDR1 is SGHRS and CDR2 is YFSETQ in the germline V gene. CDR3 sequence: CASSLETVGGYTF. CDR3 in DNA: TGCGCCAGCAGCTTGGAAACAGTAGGTGGCTACACCTTC.

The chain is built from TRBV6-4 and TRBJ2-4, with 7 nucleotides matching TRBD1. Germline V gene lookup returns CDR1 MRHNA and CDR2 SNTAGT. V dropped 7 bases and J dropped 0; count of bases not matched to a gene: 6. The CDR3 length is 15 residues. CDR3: CASIPGQLAKNIQYF. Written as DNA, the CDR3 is TGTGCCAGCATCCCGGGACAGCTAGCCAAAAACATTCAGTACTTC.

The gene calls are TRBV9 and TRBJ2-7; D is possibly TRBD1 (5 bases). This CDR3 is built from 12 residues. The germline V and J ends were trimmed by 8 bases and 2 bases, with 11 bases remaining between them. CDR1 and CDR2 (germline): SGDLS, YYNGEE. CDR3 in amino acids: CARGRATYEQYF. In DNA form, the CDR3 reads TGTGCCAGAGGCAGGGCCACCTACGAGCAGTACTTC.

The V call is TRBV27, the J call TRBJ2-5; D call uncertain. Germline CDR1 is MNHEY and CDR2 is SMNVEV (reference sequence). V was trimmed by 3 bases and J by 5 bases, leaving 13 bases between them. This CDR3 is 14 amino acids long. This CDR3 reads CASSFRRSWETQYF. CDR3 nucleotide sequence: TGTGCCAGCAGTTTCCGGCGGTCCTGGGAGACCCAGTACTTC.

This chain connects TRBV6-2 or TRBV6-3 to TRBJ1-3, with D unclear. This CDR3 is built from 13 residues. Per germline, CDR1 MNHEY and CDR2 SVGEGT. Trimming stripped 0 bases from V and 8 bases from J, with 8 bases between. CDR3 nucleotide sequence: TGTGCCAGCAGTTACTCCAAGGAGGACACCATATATTTT. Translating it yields CASSYSKEDTIYF.

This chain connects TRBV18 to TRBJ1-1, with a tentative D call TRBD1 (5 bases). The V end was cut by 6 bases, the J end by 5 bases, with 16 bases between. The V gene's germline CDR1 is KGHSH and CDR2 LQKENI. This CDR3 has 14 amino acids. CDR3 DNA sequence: TGTGCCAGCTCCCCCGGGGGGGTCCGTACTGAAGCTTTCTTT. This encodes CASSPGGVRTEAFF.

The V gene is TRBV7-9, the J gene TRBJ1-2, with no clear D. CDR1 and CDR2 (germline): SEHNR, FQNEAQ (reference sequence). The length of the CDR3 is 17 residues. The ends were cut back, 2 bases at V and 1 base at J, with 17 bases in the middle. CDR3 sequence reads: CASSLLSTHRDNYGYTF. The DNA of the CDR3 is TGTGCCAGCAGCTTATTGTCAACCCACCGGGATAACTATGGCTACACCTTC.

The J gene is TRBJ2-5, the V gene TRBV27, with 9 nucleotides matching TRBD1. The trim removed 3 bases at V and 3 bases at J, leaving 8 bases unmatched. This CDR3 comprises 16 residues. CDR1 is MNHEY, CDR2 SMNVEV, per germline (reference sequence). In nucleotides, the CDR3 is TGTGCCAGCAGTTTCTCCGGGACAGGGTCGAAAGAGACCCAGTACTTC. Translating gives CASSFSGTGSKETQYF.

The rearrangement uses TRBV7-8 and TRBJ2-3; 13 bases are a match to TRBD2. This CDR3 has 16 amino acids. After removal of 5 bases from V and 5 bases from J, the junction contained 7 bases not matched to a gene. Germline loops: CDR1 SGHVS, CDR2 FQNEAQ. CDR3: CASSRELAGGLDTQYF. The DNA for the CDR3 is TGTGCCAGCAGCCGAGAACTAGCGGGAGGGCTAGATACGCAGTATTTT.

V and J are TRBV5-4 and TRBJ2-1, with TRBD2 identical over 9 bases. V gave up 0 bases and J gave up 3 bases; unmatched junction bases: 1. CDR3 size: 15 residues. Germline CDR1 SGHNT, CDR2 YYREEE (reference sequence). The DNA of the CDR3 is TGTGCCAGCAGCTTGGTAGCGGGGGACTACAATGAGCAGTTCTTC. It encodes CASSLVAGDYNEQFF.

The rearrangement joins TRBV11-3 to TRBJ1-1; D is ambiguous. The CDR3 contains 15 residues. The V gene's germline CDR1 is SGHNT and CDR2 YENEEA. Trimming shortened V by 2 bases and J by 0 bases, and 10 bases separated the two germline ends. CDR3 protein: CASSLIGVMNTEAFF. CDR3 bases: TGTGCCAGCAGCTTAATCGGAGTCATGAACACTGAAGCTTTCTTT.

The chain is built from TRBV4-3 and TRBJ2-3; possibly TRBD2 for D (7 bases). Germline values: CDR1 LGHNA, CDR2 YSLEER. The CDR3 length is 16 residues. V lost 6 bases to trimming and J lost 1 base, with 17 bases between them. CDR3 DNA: TGCGCCAGCAGTTTAACCCCGGGGGGCGGCACAGATACGCAGTATTTT. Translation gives CASSLTPGGGTDTQYF.

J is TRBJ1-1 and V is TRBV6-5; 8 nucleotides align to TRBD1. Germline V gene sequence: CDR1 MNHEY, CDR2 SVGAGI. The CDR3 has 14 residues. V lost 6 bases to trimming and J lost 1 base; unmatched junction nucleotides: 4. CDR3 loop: CASSPGQANTEAFF. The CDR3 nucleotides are TGTGCCAGCAGCCCGGGACAGGCGAACACTGAAGCTTTCTTT.

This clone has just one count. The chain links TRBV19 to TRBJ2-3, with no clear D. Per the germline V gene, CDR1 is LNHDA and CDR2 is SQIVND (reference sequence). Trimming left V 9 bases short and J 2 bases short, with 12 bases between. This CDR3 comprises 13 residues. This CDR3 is CARIQTPTDTQYF. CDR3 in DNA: TGTGCCAGAATTCAGACTCCCACAGATACGCAGTATTTT.

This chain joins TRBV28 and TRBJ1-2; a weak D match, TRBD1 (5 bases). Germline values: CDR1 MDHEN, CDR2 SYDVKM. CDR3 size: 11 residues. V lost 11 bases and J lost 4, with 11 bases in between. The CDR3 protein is CAGGTAYGYTF. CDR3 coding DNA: TGTGCCGGGGGGACGGCCTATGGCTACACCTTC.

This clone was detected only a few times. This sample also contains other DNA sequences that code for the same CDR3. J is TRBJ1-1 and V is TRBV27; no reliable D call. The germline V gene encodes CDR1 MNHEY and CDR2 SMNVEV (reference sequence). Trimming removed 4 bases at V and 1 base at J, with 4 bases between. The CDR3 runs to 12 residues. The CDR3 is CASSSGNTEAFF. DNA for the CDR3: TGTGCCAGCAGTTCAGGGAACACTGAAGCTTTCTTT.

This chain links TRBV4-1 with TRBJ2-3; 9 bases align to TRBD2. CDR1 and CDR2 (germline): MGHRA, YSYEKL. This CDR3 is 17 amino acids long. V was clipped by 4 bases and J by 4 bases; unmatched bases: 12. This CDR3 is CASSRFPLAGWADTQYF. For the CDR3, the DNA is TGCGCCAGCAGCCGTTTCCCACTAGCGGGTTGGGCAGATACGCAGTATTTT.

CDR3 loop: CATSRDRASGQFF. The CDR3 nucleotides read TGTGCCACCAGCAGAGATCGGGCCAGCGGGCAGTTCTTC. This rearrangement joins TRBV15 to TRBJ2-1, with D possibly matching TRBD2 (5 bases). Germline V gene lookup returns CDR1 LNHNV and CDR2 YYDKDF (reference sequence). Trimming left V 0 bases short and J 12 bases short, with 12 bases between. CDR3 length: 13 residues.

The CDR3 loop reads CASSERAGGQPQHF. The CDR3 DNA reads TGTGCCAGCAGTGAACGGGCAGGGGGTCAGCCCCAGCATTTT. The V call is TRBV6-1, the J call TRBJ1-5, with 7 nucleotides matching TRBD1. Germline assignment: CDR1 MNHNS and CDR2 SASEGT. This CDR3 region has 14 residues. V trimming: 2 bases; J trimming: 6 bases; junction bases outside the gene matches: 4.

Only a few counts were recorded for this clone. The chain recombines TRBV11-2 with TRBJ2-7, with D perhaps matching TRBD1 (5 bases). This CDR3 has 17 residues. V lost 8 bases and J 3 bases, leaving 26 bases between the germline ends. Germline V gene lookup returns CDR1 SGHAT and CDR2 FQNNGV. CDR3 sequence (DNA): TGTGCCAGCGGAGAACAGGAGCTCTATGGTAGAGGCTACGAGCAGTACTTC. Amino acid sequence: CASGEQELYGRGYEQYF.

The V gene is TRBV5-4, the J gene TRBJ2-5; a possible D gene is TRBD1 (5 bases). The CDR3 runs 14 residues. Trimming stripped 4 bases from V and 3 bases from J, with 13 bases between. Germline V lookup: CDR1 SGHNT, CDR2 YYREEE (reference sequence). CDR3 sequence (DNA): TGTGCCAGCAGCCTAACAGGAGAAAAAGAGACCCAGTACTTC. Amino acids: CASSLTGEKETQYF.